What follows describes a single T cell receptor (beta chain). Its antigen is still unknown. The data originate from a study of T-cell reconstitution after alpha-beta-depleted transplantation in children. Study observations and caveats: A year post-transplant, T-cell counts and diversity derived mostly from newly produced T cells. Reported findings indicate that, about two months after transplant, alpha-beta T cells came from several hundred expanded clones, which were derived from non-depleted graft cells. The high TCRbeta diversity at day 60 in some patients came from surviving recipient T cells and thymic progenitors.

The library targeted TCRbeta and was prepared with unique molecular identifiers. Each CDR3 protein gets one entry after TCRdb re-called the PCR reads with MiXCR. The table includes some 140,000 distinct CDR3 sequences, about 9.9% detected once. CDR3 size: 15 residues. Trimming took off 3 bases at V and 6 bases at J, with 18 bases between the two ends. Germline V lookup: CDR1 DFQATT, CDR2 SNEGSKA (reference sequence). The starting material was PBMCs, mostly from graft donor cells, obtained 180 days after TCRalphabeta/CD19-depleted stem cell transplant. This chain links TRBV20-1 with TRBJ2-1, with a possible D match to TRBD1 (5 bases). This receptor was obtained from a girl under three years old who had a stem cell transplant for combined immunodeficiency, so the T cells may come from the graft donor. The CDR3 loop is CSASFGRVKLNEQFF. The CDR3 DNA reads as TGCAGTGCTAGCTTCGGCAGGGTAAAACTCAATGAGCAGTTCTTC.